This T cell receptor beta chain originates from a study of CD8 T cells in ankylosing spondylitis. With 3 bases removed from V and 5 bases from J, the gap between germline ends came to 18 bases. The CDR3 loop spans 15 amino acids. From germline, CDR1 is SGHRS and CDR2 YFSETQ. A note on this clonotype: The antigen is unknown.

Study observations and caveats: Some of the motif variants had earlier been found in reactive arthritis patients' fluid and blood. Apparently characteristic of ankylosing spondylitis blood was a TCR beta motif (eight highly homologous variants). Disease-linked clones had a CD8+ phenotype and relatively low frequency in peripheral blood. The authors reported significant enrichment of disease-linked clones in matched ankylosing spondylitis synovial fluid.

Making the TCR beta libraries involved quantitative 5'-RACE with molecular barcodes. TCRdb re-analysed the 5' RACE reads in MiXCR, keeping a single row per CDR3 protein. The data hold 500,000 to 650,000 distinct CDR3 sequences, with 5.3% observed a single time. The sequencing input was blood, either unsorted or a sorted T cell fraction (not recorded which). The chain employs TRBV5-1 and TRBJ2-7; weak D call: TRBD2 (7 bases). This clonotype was obtained from a male donor with ankylosing spondylitis. The CDR3: CASSSLPRGGDEQYF. The CDR3 DNA reads as TGCGCCAGCAGCTCCCTTCCCAGGGGAGGGGACGAGCAGTACTTC.